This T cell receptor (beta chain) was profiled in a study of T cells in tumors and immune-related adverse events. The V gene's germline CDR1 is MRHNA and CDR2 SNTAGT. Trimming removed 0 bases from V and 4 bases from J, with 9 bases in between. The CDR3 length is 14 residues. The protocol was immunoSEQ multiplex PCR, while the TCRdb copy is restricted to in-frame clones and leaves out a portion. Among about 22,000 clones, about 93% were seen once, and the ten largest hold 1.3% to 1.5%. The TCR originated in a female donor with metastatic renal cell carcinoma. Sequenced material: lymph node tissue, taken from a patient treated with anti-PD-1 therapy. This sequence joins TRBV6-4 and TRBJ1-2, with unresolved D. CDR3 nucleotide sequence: TGTGCCAGCAGTGACTCGAGACGGAGCTATGGCTACACCTTC. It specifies CASSDSRRSYGYTF.